This T cell receptor (beta chain) was sequenced in a study of blood T cell repertoires in COVID-19. Study-level information: The United States, Italy and Spain supplied acute and convalescent COVID-19 samples.

This clone was detected only once. The V end lost 2 bases, the J end lost 15 bases, and 15 bases lay between the germline ends. This CDR3 contains 12 residues. Germline CDR1 reads SGHNT; CDR2 reads YYREEE (reference sequence). In the original workflow: From reference gene primer amplification, estimates of nucleated cell counts were derived. The repertoire was sequenced with immunoSEQ multiplex PCR; TCRdb's copy has only in-frame clones and lacks some. D and trimming come from the DNA, and the V and J calls and clone size come from that table. The sample contains 200,000 or so clones, roughly 80% of which appear only once.

This clonotype originated in a man in his 60s with active or convalescent COVID-19. The sequenced sample consisted of peripheral blood. The genes are TRBV5-4 and TRBJ2-1, with a possible D match to TRBD1 (5 bases). Here the CDR3 reads CASSFQLGVWFF. CDR3 coding DNA: TGTGCCAGCAGCTTCCAGTTAGGGGTCTGGTTCTTC.